This T cell receptor (beta chain) was sequenced in a study of T cells in Graves' hyperthyroidism and ophthalmopathy. Study as a whole: Before any treatment, at initial diagnosis, peripheral blood was collected.

This CDR3 contains 12 residues. Germline loops: CDR1 ENHRY, CDR2 SYGVKD. This clonotype was recorded a few times. The cohort's ophthalmopathy patients, a group with duration under 3 months, had a Clinical Activity Score of at least 3 and a NOSPECS grade of at least 4. Used for diagnoses were clinical symptoms, serum thyroxine and TRAb, thyroid ultrasound and orbital computed tomography. Researchers amplified the TCR beta CDR3 regions from RNA transcripts. The TCR CDR3 first-round RT-PCR relied on the HTBI primer set. One entry per CDR3 protein, called by TCRdb with MiXCR from the multiplex PCR reads. The data hold about 410,000 distinct CDR3 sequences, with approximately 15% observed a single time.

This TCR came from a man younger than 30 with Graves' ophthalmopathy. The chain carries TRBV10-3 and TRBJ1-4, with D possibly matching TRBD1 (5 bases). The sequenced sample consisted of blood. CDR3 region: CAIGATNEKLFF. The CDR3 region has the DNA TGTGCAATAGGGGCAACTAATGAAAAACTGTTTTTT.